Below are 8 T cell receptor beta chains sequenced from a single sample in a study of PD-L1 blockade in urothelial cancer (dated by TCRdb to 2016 to 2017). Libraries were prepared through the immunoSEQ multiplex PCR assay. Drawn from immuneACCESS, this table holds only the in-frame rearrangements with V and J called that TCRdb kept. Clones are partly lost; checked studies trace under half to an unresolved V gene and leave the rest unexplained. The sample table lists roughly 90,000 clones, roughly nine tenths of them with a count of one. Around 10% of the sample is held by the ten biggest clonotypes. Sequencing used PBMCs, obtained around atezolizumab (anti-PD-L1) treatment. The source is a man aged 55 to 70 with urothelial cancer.

V gene TRBV18 combines with J gene TRBJ2-2, with a tentative D call TRBD1 (7 bases). This CDR3 contains 15 residues. From germline, CDR1 is KGHSH and CDR2 LQKENI. V was shortened by 4 bases and J by 4 bases, with 13 bases between the two germline ends. The chain's CDR3 is CASSRRDSATGELFF. CDR3 DNA sequence: TGTGCCAGCTCACGGAGGGACAGCGCCACCGGGGAGCTGTTTTTT.

The genes are TRBV30 and TRBJ2-5, with TRBD1 matching over 8 bases. The CDR3 sequence is 13 residues long. The ends lost 2 bases at V and 5 bases at J; junction bases unmatched: 4. Germline CDR1 and CDR2: GTSNPN and SVGIG (reference sequence). In nucleotides, the CDR3 is TGTGCCTGGAGTTCGGACAGGGACGAGACCCAGTACTTC. Translation gives CAWSSDRDETQYF.

This chain connects TRBV7-2 to TRBJ1-2, with D perhaps TRBD1 (5 bases). The CDR3 contains 14 residues. The V end was cut by 1 base, the J end by 7 bases, with 13 bases between. The germline V gene has CDR1 SGHTA and CDR2 FQGNSA. Here the CDR3 DNA reads TGTGCCAGCAGCTTAGATGTCAGGGTTGCTGGCTACACCTTC. Protein: CASSLDVRVAGYTF.

V gene TRBV5-4 combines with J gene TRBJ2-1, with TRBD2 matching 11 bases. CDR1 is SGHNT, CDR2 YYREEE, per germline (reference sequence). CDR3 length: 15 amino acids. J gave up 5 bases and V 4 bases, and 5 bases lay outside the gene matches. CDR3: CASSDGTSGNNEQFF. The CDR3 coding sequence is TGTGCCAGCAGCGACGGGACTAGCGGTAACAATGAGCAGTTCTTC.

This chain uses TRBV6-5 with TRBJ1-3; the D is unclear. CDR1 and CDR2 (germline): MNHEY, SVGAGI. V lost 7 bases and J 4 bases, leaving 5 bases between the germline ends. This CDR3 region has 11 residues. Written as DNA, the CDR3 is TGTGCCAGCAAACAAGGAAACACCATATATTTT. This sequence encodes CASKQGNTIYF.

The genes are TRBV2 and TRBJ2-3; D perhaps matches TRBD2 (6 bases). The CDR3 length is 14 residues. Trimming left V 5 bases short and J 2 bases short, with 11 bases between. CDR1 and CDR2 from the germline V gene are SNHLY and FYNNEI. The CDR3 protein is CASSTGTSTDTQYF. The DNA of the CDR3 is TGTGCCAGCAGTACCGGGACTTCCACAGATACGCAGTATTTT.

This sequence joins TRBV18 and TRBJ1-5, with a weak D call TRBD1 (6 bases). CDR1 KGHSH and CDR2 LQKENI come from the germline V gene. The length of the CDR3 is 15 residues. Trimming cost V 2 bases and J 1 base, with 9 bases left between them. This CDR3 is CASSPEGQSNQPQHF. The CDR3, as DNA: TGTGCCAGCTCACCAGAAGGACAGAGCAATCAGCCCCAGCATTTT.

This chain connects TRBV7-2 to TRBJ2-5; TRBD1 is a possible D gene (6 bases). This CDR3 spans 13 amino acids. Germline loops: CDR1 SGHTA, CDR2 FQGNSA. V shed 2 bases and J shed 4 bases, with 8 bases lying between them. The CDR3 DNA reads as TGTGCCAGCAGCTTACAGGGGATAGAGACCCAGTACTTC. This gives the protein CASSLQGIETQYF.